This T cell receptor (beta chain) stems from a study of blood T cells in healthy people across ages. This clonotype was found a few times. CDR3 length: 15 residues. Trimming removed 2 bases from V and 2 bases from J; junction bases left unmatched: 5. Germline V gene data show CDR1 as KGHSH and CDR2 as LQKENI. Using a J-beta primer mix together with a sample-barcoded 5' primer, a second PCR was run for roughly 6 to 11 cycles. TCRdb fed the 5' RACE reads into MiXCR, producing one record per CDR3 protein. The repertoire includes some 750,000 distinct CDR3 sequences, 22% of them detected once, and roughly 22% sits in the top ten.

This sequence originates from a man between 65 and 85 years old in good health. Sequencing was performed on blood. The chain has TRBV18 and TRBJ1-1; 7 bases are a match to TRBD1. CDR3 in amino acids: CASSPIDRANTEAFF. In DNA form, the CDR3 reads TGTGCCAGCTCACCAATCGACAGGGCTAACACTGAAGCTTTCTTT.